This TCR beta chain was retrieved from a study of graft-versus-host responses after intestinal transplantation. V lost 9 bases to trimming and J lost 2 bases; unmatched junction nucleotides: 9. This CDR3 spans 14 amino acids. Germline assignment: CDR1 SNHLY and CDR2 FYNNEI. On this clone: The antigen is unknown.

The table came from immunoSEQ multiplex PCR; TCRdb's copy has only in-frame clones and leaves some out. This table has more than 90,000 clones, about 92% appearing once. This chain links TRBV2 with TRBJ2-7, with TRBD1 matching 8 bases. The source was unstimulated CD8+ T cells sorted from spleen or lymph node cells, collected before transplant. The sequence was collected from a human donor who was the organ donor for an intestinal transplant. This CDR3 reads CARGGQGGTYEQYF. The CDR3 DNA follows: TGTGCCAGGGGAGGACAGGGAGGCACCTACGAGCAGTACTTC.